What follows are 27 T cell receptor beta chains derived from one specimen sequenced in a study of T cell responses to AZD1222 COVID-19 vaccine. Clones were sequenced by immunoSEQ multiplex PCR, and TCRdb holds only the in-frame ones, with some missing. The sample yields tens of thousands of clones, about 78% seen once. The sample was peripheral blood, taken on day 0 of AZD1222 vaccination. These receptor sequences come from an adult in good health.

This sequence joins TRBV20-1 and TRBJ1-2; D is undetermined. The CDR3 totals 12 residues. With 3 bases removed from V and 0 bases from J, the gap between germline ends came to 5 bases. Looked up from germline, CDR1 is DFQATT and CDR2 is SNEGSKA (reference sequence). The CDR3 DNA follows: TGCAGTGCTAGTAGTGCTAACTATGGCTACACCTTC. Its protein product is CSASSANYGYTF.

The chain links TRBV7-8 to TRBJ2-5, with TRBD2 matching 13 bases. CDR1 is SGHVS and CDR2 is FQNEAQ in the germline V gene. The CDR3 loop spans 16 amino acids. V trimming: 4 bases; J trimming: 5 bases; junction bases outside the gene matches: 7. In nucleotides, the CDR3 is TGTGCCAGCAGCTCCCCGGGACTAGCGGGAAGGGAGACCCAGTACTTC. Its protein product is CASSSPGLAGRETQYF.

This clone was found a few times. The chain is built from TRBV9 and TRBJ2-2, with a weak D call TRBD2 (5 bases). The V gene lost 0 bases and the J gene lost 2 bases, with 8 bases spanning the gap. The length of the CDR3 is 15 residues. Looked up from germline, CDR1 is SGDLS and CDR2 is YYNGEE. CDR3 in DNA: TGTGCCAGCAGCGTAGTCGGGGTTAACACCGGGGAGCTGTTTTTT. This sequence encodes CASSVVGVNTGELFF.

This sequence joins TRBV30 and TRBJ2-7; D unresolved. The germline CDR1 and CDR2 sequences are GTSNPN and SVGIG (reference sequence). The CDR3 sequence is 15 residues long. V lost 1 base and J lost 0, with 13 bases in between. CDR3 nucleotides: TGTGCCTGGAGTGGACGGACCAGAAGCTCCTACGAGCAGTACTTC. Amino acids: CAWSGRTRSSYEQYF.

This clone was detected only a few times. This chain's CDR3 is CASSQAASSYEQYF. Here the CDR3 DNA reads TGTGCCAGCAGCCAGGCTGCAAGCTCCTACGAGCAGTACTTC. The rearrangement joins TRBV3-1 (or the pseudogene TRBV3-2) to TRBJ2-7; no clear D gene. The length of the CDR3 is 14 residues. CDR1 and CDR2 (germline): LGHDT, YNNKEL (reference sequence). Trimming stripped 3 bases from V and 0 bases from J, with 9 bases between.

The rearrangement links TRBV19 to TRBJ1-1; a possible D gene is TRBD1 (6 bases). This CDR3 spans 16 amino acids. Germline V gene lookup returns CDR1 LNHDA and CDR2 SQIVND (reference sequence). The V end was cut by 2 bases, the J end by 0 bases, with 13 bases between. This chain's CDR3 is CASSITQGSMNTEAFF. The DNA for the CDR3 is TGTGCCAGTAGTATAACACAGGGATCCATGAACACTGAAGCTTTCTTT.

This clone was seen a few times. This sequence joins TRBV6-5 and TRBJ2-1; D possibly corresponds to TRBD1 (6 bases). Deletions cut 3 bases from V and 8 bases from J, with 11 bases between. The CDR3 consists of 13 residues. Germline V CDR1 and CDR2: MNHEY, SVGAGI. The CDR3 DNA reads TGTGCCAGCAGTTATCCACAGGGCGATGAGCAGTTCTTC. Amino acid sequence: CASSYPQGDEQFF.

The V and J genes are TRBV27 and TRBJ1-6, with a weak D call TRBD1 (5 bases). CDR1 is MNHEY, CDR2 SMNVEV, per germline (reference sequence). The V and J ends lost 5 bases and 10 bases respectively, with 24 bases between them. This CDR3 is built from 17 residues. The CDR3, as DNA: TGTGCCAGCAGTACTCTCACCGGGACCGCTGGGAGATCACCCCTCCACTTT. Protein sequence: CASSTLTGTAGRSPLHF.

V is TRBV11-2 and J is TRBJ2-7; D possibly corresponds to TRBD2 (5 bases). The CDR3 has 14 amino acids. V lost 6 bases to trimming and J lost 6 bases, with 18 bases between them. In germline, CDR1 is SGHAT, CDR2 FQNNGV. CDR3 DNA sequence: TGTGCCAGCAGTCCGGTGGGCGCCCGGGGCGAGCAGTACTTC. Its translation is CASSPVGARGEQYF.

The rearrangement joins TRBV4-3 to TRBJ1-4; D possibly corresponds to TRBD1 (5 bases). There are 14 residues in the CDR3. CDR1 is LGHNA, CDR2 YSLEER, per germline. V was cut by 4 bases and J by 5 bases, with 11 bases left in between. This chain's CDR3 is CASSLDSSNEKLFF. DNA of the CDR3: TGCGCCAGCAGCCTTGACAGTTCCAATGAAAAACTGTTTTTT.

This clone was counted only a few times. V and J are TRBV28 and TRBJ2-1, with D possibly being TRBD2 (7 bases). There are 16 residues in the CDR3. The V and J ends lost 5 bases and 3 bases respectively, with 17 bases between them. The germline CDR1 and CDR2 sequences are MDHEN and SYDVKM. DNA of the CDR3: TGTGCCAGCAGTCCCCCACCGGGGGGCCACTACAATGAGCAGTTCTTC. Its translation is CASSPPPGGHYNEQFF.

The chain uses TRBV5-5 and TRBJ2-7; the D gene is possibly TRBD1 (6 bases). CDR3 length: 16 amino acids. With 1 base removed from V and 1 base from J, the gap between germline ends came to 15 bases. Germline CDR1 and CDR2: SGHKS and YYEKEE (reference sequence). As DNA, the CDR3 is TGTGCCAGCAGCTTGCCCGGGACAAGGGGTTCCTACGAGCAGTACTTC. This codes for CASSLPGTRGSYEQYF.

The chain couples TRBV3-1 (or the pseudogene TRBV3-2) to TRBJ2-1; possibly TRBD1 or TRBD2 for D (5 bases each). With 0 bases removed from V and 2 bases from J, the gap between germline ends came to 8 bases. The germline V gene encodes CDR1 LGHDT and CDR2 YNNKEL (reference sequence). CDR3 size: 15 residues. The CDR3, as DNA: TGTGCCAGCAGCCAAGAGAGGGGAACCTACAATGAGCAGTTCTTC. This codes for CASSQERGTYNEQFF.

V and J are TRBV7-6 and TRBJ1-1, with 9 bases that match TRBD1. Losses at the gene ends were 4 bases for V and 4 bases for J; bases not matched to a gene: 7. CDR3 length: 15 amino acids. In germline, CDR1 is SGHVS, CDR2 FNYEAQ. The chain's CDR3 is CASSSGTGQTTEAFF. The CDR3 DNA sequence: TGTGCCAGCAGCTCCGGGACAGGGCAGACCACTGAAGCTTTCTTT.

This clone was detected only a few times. The CDR3 DNA reads TGCGCCAGCAGCAAGGACACTGAAGCTTTCTTT. It specifies CASSKDTEAFF. This chain links TRBV5-1 with TRBJ1-1; D ambiguous. Between the trimmed V and J ends, which lost 4 bases and 3 bases, there was a span of 4 bases. The CDR3 contains 11 residues. Per germline, CDR1 SGHRS and CDR2 YFSETQ. Complete variable domain (other parts from reference TRBV5-1 and TRBJ1-1): KAGVTQTPRYLIKTRGQQVTLSCSPISGHRSVSWYQQTPGQGLQFLFEYFSETQRNKGNFPGRFSGRQFSNSRSEMNVSTLELGDSALYLCASSKDTEAFFGQGTRLTVV.

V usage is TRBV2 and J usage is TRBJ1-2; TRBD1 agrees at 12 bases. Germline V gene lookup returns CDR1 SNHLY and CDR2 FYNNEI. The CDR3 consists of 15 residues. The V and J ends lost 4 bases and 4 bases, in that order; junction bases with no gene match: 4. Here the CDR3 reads CASSGRDRGLYGYTF. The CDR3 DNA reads TGTGCCAGCAGTGGCCGGGACAGGGGGCTCTATGGCTACACCTTC.

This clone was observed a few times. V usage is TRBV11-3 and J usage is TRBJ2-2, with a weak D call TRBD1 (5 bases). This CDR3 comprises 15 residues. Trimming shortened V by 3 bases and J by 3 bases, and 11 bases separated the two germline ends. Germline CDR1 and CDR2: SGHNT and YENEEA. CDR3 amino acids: CASSFGHGDTGELFF. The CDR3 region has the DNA TGTGCCAGCAGCTTCGGACATGGGGACACCGGGGAGCTGTTTTTT.

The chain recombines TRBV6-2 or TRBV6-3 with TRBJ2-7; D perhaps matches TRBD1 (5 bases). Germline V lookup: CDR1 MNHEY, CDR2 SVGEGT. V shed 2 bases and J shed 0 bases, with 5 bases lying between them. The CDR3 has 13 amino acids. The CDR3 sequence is CASSYGASYEQYF. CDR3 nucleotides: TGTGCCAGCAGTTACGGGGCCTCCTACGAGCAGTACTTC.

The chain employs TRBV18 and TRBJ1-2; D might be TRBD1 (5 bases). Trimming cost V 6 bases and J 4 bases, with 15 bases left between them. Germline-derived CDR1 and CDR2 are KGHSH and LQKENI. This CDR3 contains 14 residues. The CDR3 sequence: CASSDGTDSYGYTF. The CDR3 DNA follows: TGTGCCAGCTCGGACGGGACGGACTCCTATGGCTACACCTTC.

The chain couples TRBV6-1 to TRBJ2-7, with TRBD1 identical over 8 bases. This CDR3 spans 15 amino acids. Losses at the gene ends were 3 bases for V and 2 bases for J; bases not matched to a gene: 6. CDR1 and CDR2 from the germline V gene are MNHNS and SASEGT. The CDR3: CASSDYRQGPYEQYF. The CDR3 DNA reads TGTGCCAGCAGTGATTACAGACAGGGGCCCTACGAGCAGTACTTC.

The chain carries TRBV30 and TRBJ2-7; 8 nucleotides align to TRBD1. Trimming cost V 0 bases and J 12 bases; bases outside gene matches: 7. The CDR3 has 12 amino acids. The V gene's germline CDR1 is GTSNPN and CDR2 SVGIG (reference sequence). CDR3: CAWSVLDRAAYF. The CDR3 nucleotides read TGTGCCTGGAGTGTATTGGACAGGGCCGCGTACTTC.

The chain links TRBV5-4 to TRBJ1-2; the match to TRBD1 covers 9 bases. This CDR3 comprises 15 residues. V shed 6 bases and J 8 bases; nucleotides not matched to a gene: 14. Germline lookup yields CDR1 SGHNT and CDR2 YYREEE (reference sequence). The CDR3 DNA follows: TGTGCCAGCACCCAGGGCTCCGGGACAGGGAGCGGCTACACCTTC. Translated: CASTQGSGTGSGYTF.

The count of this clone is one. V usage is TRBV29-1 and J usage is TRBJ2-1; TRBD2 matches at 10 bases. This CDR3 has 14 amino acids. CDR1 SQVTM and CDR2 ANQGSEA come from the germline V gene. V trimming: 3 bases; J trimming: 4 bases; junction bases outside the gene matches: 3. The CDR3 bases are TGCAGCGTTGAGGGAGCGGGAGGGTACAATGAGCAGTTCTTC. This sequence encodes CSVEGAGGYNEQFF.

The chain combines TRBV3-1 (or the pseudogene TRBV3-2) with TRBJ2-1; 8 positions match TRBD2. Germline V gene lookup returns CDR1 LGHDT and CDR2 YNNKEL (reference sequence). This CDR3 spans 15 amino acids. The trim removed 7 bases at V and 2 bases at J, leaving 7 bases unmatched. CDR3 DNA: TGTGCCAGCATCCCGGGAGGGGCCCCCTACAATGAGCAGTTCTTC. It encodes CASIPGGAPYNEQFF.

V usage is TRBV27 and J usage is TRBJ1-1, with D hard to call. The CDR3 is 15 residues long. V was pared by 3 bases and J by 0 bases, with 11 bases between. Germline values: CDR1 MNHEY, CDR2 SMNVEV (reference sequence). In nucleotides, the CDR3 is TGTGCCAGCAGTTTCAAAGGCAGTATGAACACTGAAGCTTTCTTT. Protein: CASSFKGSMNTEAFF.

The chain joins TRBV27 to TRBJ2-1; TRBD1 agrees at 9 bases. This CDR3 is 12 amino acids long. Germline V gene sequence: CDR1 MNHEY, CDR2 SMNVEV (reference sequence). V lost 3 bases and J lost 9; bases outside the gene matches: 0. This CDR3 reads CASSLGQGEQFF. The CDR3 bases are TGTGCCAGCAGTTTGGGACAGGGTGAGCAGTTCTTC.

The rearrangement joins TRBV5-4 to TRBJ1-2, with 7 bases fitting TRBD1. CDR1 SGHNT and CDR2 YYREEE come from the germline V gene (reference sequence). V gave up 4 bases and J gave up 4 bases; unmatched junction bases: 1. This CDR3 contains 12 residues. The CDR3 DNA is TGTGCCAGCAGCAGGGACAGCTATGGCTACACCTTC. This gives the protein CASSRDSYGYTF. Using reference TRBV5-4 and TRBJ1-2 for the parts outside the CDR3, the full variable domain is ETGVTQSPTHLIKTRGQQVTLRCSSQSGHNTVSWYQQALGQGPQFIFQYYREEENGRGNFPPRFSGLQFPNYSSELNVNALELDDSALYLCASSRDSYGYTFGSGTRLTVV.